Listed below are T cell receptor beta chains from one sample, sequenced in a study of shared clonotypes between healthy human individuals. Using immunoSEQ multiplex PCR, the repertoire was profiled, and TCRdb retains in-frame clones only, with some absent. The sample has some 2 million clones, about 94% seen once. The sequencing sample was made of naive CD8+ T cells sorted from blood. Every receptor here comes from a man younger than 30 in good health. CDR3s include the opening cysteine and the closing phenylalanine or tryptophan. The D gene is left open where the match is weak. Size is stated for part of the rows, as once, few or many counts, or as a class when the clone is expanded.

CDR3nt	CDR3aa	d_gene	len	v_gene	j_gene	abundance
TGTGCCATCGCCCAAATTAAGACAGGGGGCACTGAAGCTTTCTTT	CAIAQIKTGGTEAFF	TRBD1	15	TRBV10-3	TRBJ1-1	.
TGTGCCAGCAGTTGGGACAGGGATAGCCAGTACTTC	CASSWDRDSQYF	TRBD1	12	TRBV11-2	TRBJ2-5	.
TGTGCCAGCAGTTTTTTTAGCGGGGGGGACTACGAGCAGTACTTC	CASSFFSGGDYEQYF	TRBD2	15	TRBV27	TRBJ2-7	.
TGTGCCAGCAGTGAGACGGTTGGCTACGAGCAGTACTTC	CASSETVGYEQYF	.	13	TRBV6-4	TRBJ2-7	.
TGCAGCGTTTCTTATCAGGGTCTTGAGCAGTTCTTC	CSVSYQGLEQFF	.	12	TRBV29-1	TRBJ2-1	.
TGTGCCAGCAGTTACTCTTCGGGGGGTGTCTCCTACGAGCAGTACTTC	CASSYSSGGVSYEQYF	TRBD2	16	TRBV6-5	TRBJ2-7	.
TGTGCCAGCAGTTTAACCCAGGCCCGCACAGATACGCAGTATTTT	CASSLTQARTDTQYF	.	15	TRBV28	TRBJ2-3	.
TGCGCCAGCAGTGAAGGGGGGCTCGAGCAGTACTTC	CASSEGGLEQYF	.	12	TRBV10-2	TRBJ2-7	.
TGTGCCAGCAGCGCAAACGACAGGGTGCATGGCTACACCTTC	CASSANDRVHGYTF	TRBD1	14	TRBV9	TRBJ1-2	.
TGTGCCAGCAGCGACAGGGAGGGGCCCTACGAGCAGTACTTC	CASSDREGPYEQYF	.	14	TRBV7-9	TRBJ2-7	.
TGCGCCAGCAGTCTGACTAGCGTAAGCTCCTACGAGCAGTACTTC	CASSLTSVSSYEQYF	TRBD2	15	TRBV4-3	TRBJ2-7	.
TGTGCCAGCAGGGGGACTAGCTCCTACGAGCAGTACTTC	CASRGTSSYEQYF	TRBD2	13	TRBV6-5	TRBJ2-7	.
TGTGCCAGCAGCGCGAACCAGATTACTAGCACAGATACGCAGTATTTT	CASSANQITSTDTQYF	.	16	TRBV9	TRBJ2-3	.
TGTGCCAGCAGCTTATTTTCGGACAGGGTTGATACGCAGTATTTT	CASSLFSDRVDTQYF	TRBD1	15	TRBV7-9	TRBJ2-3	.
TGTGCCAGCGAAGGCGTAGGTGAAAAACTGTTTTTT	CASEGVGEKLFF	.	12	TRBV2	TRBJ1-4	.
TGTGCCAGCAGTGACTCAACGGGGGGGCGGGGTGAGCAGTTCTTC	CASSDSTGGRGEQFF	TRBD2	15	TRBV6-4	TRBJ2-1	.
TGTGCCAGCAGCTTAGAGAGGGATCGGGACATTCAGTACTTC	CASSLERDRDIQYF	.	14	TRBV11-2	TRBJ2-4	.
TGTGCTAGTGGTTTGGCACGGTCGGGAGATCGGGAGACCCAGTACTTC	CASGLARSGDRETQYF	.	16	TRBV12-5	TRBJ2-5	.
TGTGCCAGCAGCTTGGAAGGTCCTTGGTACGAGCAGTACTTC	CASSLEGPWYEQYF	.	14	TRBV5-5	TRBJ2-7	.
TGTGCCAGCAGCGCAACCGGGACACCGGCCTACGAGCAGTACTTC	CASSATGTPAYEQYF	.	15	TRBV9	TRBJ2-7	.
TGTGCCAGCAGCGTTACCGGGACAGACTATAATTCACCCCTCCACTTT	CASSVTGTDYNSPLHF	TRBD1	16	TRBV2	TRBJ1-6	.
TGTGCCACTCAAGAGCTACGCACAGATACGCAGTATTTT	CATQELRTDTQYF	.	13	TRBV27	TRBJ2-3	.
TGTGCCAGCAGTCCGCTGAGACCTTACCAAGAGACCCAGTACTTC	CASSPLRPYQETQYF	.	15	TRBV27	TRBJ2-5	once
TGTGCCAGCAGGTCGACAGGGGGCACCCAGTACTTC	CASRSTGGTQYF	TRBD1	12	TRBV5-4	TRBJ2-5	.
TGTGCCTGGAGTCACGGGACACATTCCTACGAGCAGTACTTC	CAWSHGTHSYEQYF	.	14	TRBV30	TRBJ2-7	once
TGTGCCAGCAGCCGCGGGACAGGGGGAAGAGATGGCTACACCTTC	CASSRGTGGRDGYTF	TRBD1	15	TRBV13	TRBJ1-2	.
TGTGCCAGCAGCGAGACAGGGTTTGGTACGCCCCTCCACTTT	CASSETGFGTPLHF	TRBD1	14	TRBV6-4	TRBJ1-6	.
TGTGCCAGCAGTTCAGAACCGGGACTAGCGGGCTCTAGCACAGATACGCAGTATTTT	CASSSEPGLAGSSTDTQYF	TRBD2	19	TRBV27	TRBJ2-3	.
TGTGCCAGCAGTTTAGTGGGACAGAATCAGCCCCAGCATTTT	CASSLVGQNQPQHF	TRBD1	14	TRBV27	TRBJ1-5	.
TGCGCCAGCAGCCAAGAGAACACTGAAGCTTTCTTT	CASSQENTEAFF	.	12	TRBV4-1	TRBJ1-1	.
TGTGCCAGCAGCGGCACCCAGGAGAACACCTACGAGCAGTACTTC	CASSGTQENTYEQYF	.	15	TRBV13	TRBJ2-7	once
TGTGCCAGCAGCTTAGTCGGTGGGGGCACAGATACGCAGTATTTT	CASSLVGGGTDTQYF	.	15	TRBV11-1	TRBJ2-3	.
TGTGCCAGCAGTTTATCGGAGGGGGAGACCTCCTACGAGCAGTACTTC	CASSLSEGETSYEQYF	.	16	TRBV27	TRBJ2-7	.
TGTGCCAGCACCCCGCGCGATCAGCCCCAGCATTTT	CASTPRDQPQHF	.	12	TRBV7-6	TRBJ1-5	.
TGTGCCAGCAGCGCCTTCCTAGGGAATGAGCAGTTCTTC	CASSAFLGNEQFF	.	13	TRBV5-6	TRBJ2-1	once
TGTGCCAGCAGCTCCATGGGCTCCTACGAGCAGTACTTC	CASSSMGSYEQYF	.	13	TRBV9	TRBJ2-7	.
TGCGCCAGCAGCCAAGAGGTGGGCAGGGGAGACGGCTACACCTTC	CASSQEVGRGDGYTF	.	15	TRBV4-1	TRBJ1-2	once